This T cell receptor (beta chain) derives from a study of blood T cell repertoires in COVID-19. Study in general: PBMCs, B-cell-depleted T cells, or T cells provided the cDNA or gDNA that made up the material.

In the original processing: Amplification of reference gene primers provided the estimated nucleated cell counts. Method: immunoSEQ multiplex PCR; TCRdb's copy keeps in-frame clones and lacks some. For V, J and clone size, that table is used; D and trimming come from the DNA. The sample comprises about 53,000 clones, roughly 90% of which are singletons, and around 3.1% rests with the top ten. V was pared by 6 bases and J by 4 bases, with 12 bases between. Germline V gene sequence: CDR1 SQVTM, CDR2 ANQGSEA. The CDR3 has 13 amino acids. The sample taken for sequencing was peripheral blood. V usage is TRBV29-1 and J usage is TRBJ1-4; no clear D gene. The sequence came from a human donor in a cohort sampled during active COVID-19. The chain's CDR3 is CSVSDGDNEKLFF. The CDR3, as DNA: TGCAGCGTATCGGACGGGGATAATGAAAAACTGTTTTTT.